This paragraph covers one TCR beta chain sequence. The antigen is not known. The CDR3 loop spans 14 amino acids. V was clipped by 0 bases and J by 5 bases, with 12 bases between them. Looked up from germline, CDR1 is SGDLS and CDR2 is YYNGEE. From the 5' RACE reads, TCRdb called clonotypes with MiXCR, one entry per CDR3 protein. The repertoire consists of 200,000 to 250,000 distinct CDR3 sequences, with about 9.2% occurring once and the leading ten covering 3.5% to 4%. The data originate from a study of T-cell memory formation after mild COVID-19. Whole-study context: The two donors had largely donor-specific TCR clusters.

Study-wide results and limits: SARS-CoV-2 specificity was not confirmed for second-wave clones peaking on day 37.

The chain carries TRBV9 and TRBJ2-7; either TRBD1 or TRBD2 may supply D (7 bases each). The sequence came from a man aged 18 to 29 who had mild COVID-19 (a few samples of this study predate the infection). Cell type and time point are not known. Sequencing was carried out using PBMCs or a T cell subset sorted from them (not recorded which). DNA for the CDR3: TGTGCCAGCAGCGTAGTCAGGGGGGGCCACGAGCAGTACTTC. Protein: CASSVVRGGHEQYF.